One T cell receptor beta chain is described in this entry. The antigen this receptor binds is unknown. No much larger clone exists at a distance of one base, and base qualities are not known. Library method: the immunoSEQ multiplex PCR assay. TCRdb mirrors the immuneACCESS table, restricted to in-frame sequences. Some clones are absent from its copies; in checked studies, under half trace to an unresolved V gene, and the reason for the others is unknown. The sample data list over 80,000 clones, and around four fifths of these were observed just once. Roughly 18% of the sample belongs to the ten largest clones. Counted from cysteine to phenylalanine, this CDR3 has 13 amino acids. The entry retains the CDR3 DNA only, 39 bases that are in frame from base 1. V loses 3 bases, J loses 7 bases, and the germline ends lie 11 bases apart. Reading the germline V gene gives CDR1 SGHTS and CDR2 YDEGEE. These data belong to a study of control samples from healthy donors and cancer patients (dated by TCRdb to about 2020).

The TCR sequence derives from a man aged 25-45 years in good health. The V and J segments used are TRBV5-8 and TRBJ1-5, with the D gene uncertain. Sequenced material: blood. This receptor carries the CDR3 CASSSGPLQPQHF. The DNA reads TGTGCCAGCAGCTCCGGACCTCTACAGCCCCAGCATTTT.